These 26 T cell receptor beta chains came from one sample sequenced in a study of blood T cell repertoires in COVID-19 (dated by TCRdb to about 2020). The library was generated by the immunoSEQ multiplex PCR assay. In TCRdb, the immuneACCESS table is reduced to in-frame sequences with V and J assigned. These tables do not hold every clone; where another copy was compared, an unresolved V gene accounts for under half, and the others remain unexplained. Across this sample there are 650,000 to 800,000 clones, with about nine tenths seen only once. In total, the top ten clones hold approximately 0.25% of the sample. Sequences were obtained from peripheral blood. The source is a woman between 18 and 29 years old with acute or convalescent COVID-19.

The chain uses TRBV20-1 and TRBJ2-1; 10 bases match TRBD2. The CDR3 is 15 residues long. The V segment lost 3 bases and the J segment 4 bases; nucleotides outside the gene matches: 6. Germline V gene lookup returns CDR1 DFQATT and CDR2 SNEGSKA (reference sequence). The CDR3 sequence is CSASRLAGIYNEQFF. Written as DNA, the CDR3 is TGCAGTGCTAGTAGACTAGCGGGTATTTACAATGAGCAGTTCTTC.

The V call is TRBV6-2 or TRBV6-3, the J call TRBJ2-1, with TRBD2 identical over 10 bases. Per the germline V gene, CDR1 is MNHEY and CDR2 is SVGEGT. This CDR3 spans 15 amino acids. V trimming: 5 bases; J trimming: 6 bases; junction bases outside the gene matches: 7. The CDR3 sequence: CASSPLAGDFNEQFF. In DNA form, the CDR3 reads TGTGCCAGCAGTCCCCTAGCGGGGGATTTCAATGAGCAGTTCTTC.

V is TRBV7-2 and J is TRBJ2-3; 7 positions match TRBD2. There are 15 residues in the CDR3. The germline V gene encodes CDR1 SGHTA and CDR2 FQGNSA. V gave up 7 bases and J gave up 4 bases; unmatched junction bases: 11. The chain's CDR3 is CASNSWAGVPDTQYF. The CDR3 coding sequence is TGTGCCAGCAACTCCTGGGCGGGGGTTCCAGATACGCAGTATTTT.

J is TRBJ1-1 and V is TRBV2, with TRBD1 matching 8 bases. The V segment lost 2 bases and the J segment 5 bases; nucleotides outside the gene matches: 4. Germline V gene lookup returns CDR1 SNHLY and CDR2 FYNNEI. The CDR3 has 14 amino acids. This CDR3 reads CASSEQGAWTEAFF. The CDR3 coding sequence is TGTGCCAGCAGTGAACAGGGGGCATGGACTGAAGCTTTCTTT.

V and J are TRBV30 and TRBJ2-7; D gene unclear. CDR3 length: 12 residues. Trimming took 0 bases from V and 4 from J, leaving 7 bases between them. The V gene's germline CDR1 is GTSNPN and CDR2 SVGIG (reference sequence). The DNA of the CDR3 is TGTGCCTGGAGTGTAAATAGATACGAGCAGTACTTC. Translating it yields CAWSVNRYEQYF.

This rearrangement joins TRBV19 to TRBJ2-2, with a tentative D call TRBD1 (6 bases). The CDR3 has 15 amino acids. Per the germline V gene, CDR1 is LNHDA and CDR2 is SQIVND (reference sequence). Trimming removed 6 bases at V and 8 bases at J, with 19 bases between. CDR3 residues: CASRVHRAPFGELFF. Here the CDR3 DNA reads TGTGCCAGTAGGGTCCACAGGGCCCCGTTTGGGGAGCTGTTTTTT.

This clone has a handful of counts. The chain recombines TRBV10-3 with TRBJ1-1; no clear D. The CDR3 extends over 14 amino acids. From germline, CDR1 is ENHRY and CDR2 SYGVKD. V lost 6 bases to trimming and J lost 8 bases, with 19 bases between them. The CDR3 here is CAIRPIYENSEAFF. The CDR3 DNA follows: TGTGCCATCAGACCTATCTACGAAAACTCAGAAGCTTTCTTT.

This clone was counted once. The J gene is TRBJ1-3, the V gene TRBV6-6; D is ambiguous. The germline V gene has CDR1 MNHNY and CDR2 SVGAGI (reference sequence). The ends were cut back, 6 bases at V and 0 bases at J, with 9 bases in the middle. The CDR3 contains 14 residues. CDR3 nucleotides: TGTGCCAGCAGGGAGGTATTCTCTGGAAACACCATATATTTT. This sequence encodes CASREVFSGNTIYF.

V usage is TRBV27 and J usage is TRBJ2-1; TRBD2 matches at 12 bases. J was trimmed by 10 bases and V by 5 bases; bases with no gene match: 9. The CDR3 is 15 amino acids. Germline CDR1 is MNHEY and CDR2 is SMNVEV (reference sequence). This CDR3 is CASSPSGLAGREQFF. The CDR3 DNA reads TGTGCCAGCAGTCCTTCCGGACTAGCGGGGAGGGAGCAGTTCTTC.

The CDR3 nucleotides read TGTGCCAGCAGCCCAACAGGGCCGAACACTGAAGCTTTCTTT. Translating gives CASSPTGPNTEAFF. J is TRBJ1-1 and V is TRBV3-1 (or the pseudogene TRBV3-2); a possible D gene is TRBD1 (6 bases). Per the germline V gene, CDR1 is LGHDT and CDR2 is YNNKEL (reference sequence). There are 14 residues in the CDR3. The V end was cut by 4 bases, the J end by 1 base, with 10 bases between.

V usage is TRBV12-3 or TRBV12-4 and J usage is TRBJ1-2; a weak D match, TRBD1 (5 bases). CDR3 size: 13 residues. V lost 6 bases, J lost 5 bases, and 13 bases lay in between. This CDR3 is CASSPTVIYGYTF. The CDR3 DNA reads TGTGCCAGCAGCCCGACAGTTATTTATGGCTACACCTTC.

The CDR3 DNA reads TGTGCCAGCAGTTTAGGAGACAGGGTAAATTCACCCCTCCACTTT. Encoded protein: CASSLGDRVNSPLHF. The rearrangement links TRBV28 to TRBJ1-6; TRBD1 aligns across 7 bases. CDR1 and CDR2 (germline): MDHEN, SYDVKM. J was trimmed by 7 bases and V by 2 bases; bases with no gene match: 5. This CDR3 has 15 amino acids.

The chain links TRBV7-2 to TRBJ2-7, with TRBD1 identical over 7 bases. Germline V gene sequence: CDR1 SGHTA, CDR2 FQGNSA. V trimming: 0 bases; J trimming: 2 bases; junction bases outside the gene matches: 7. The CDR3 is made up of 16 amino acids. The CDR3 DNA is TGTGCCAGCAGCTTAGCGATGGACAGGCGAACCTACGAGCAGTACTTC. It translates to CASSLAMDRRTYEQYF.

The chain joins TRBV15 to TRBJ1-2, with 9 bases identical to TRBD1. There are 16 residues in the CDR3. Germline values: CDR1 LNHNV, CDR2 YYDKDF (reference sequence). V was clipped by 2 bases and J by 0 bases; unmatched bases: 4. The CDR3 is CATSRKGTGPNYGYTF. The CDR3 DNA reads as TGTGCCACCAGCAGAAAAGGGACAGGGCCTAACTATGGCTACACCTTC.

The V call is TRBV6-5, the J call TRBJ1-3, with 7 bases aligning to TRBD1. The germline V gene encodes CDR1 MNHEY and CDR2 SVGAGI. With V trimmed by 7 bases and J by 0 bases, 3 bases remained unmatched. There are 14 residues in the CDR3. Here the CDR3 DNA reads TGTGCCAGCAAACAGGGGATCTCTGGAAACACCATATATTTT. Translated, it gives CASKQGISGNTIYF.

The chain has TRBV19 and TRBJ2-2; D is ambiguous. This CDR3 is built from 14 residues. V gave up 5 bases and J gave up 2 bases, with 9 bases separating them. Per the germline V gene, CDR1 is LNHDA and CDR2 is SQIVND (reference sequence). CDR3: CASSADINTGELFF. CDR3 bases: TGTGCCAGTAGTGCCGACATCAACACCGGGGAGCTGTTTTTT.

The chain uses TRBV10-2 and TRBJ1-1; tentative D call: TRBD1 (5 bases). V was trimmed by 4 bases and J by 5 bases, leaving 14 bases between them. There are 14 residues in the CDR3. CDR1 and CDR2 from the germline V gene are WSHSY and SAAADI. The CDR3 protein is CASSGRQGGTEAFF. DNA for the CDR3: TGCGCCAGCAGTGGGCGGCAGGGAGGAACTGAAGCTTTCTTT.

This chain uses TRBV19 with TRBJ1-5; no definite D call. Germline assignment: CDR1 LNHDA and CDR2 SQIVND (reference sequence). The CDR3 consists of 15 residues. V dropped 2 bases and J dropped 2 bases, with 10 bases sitting between them. CDR3 protein: CASSITGEGNQPQHF. CDR3 coding DNA: TGTGCCAGTAGTATAACCGGAGAGGGCAATCAGCCCCAGCATTTT. Supplemented by reference TRBV19 and TRBJ1-5, the full variable domain reads DGGITQSPKYLFRKEGQNVTLSCEQNLNHDAMYWYRQDPGQGLRLIYYSQIVNDFQKGDIAEGYSVSREKKESFPLTVTSAQKNPTAFYLCASSITGEGNQPQHFGDGTRLSIL.

The genes are TRBV2 and TRBJ1-3; D is undetermined. The V gene lost 4 bases and the J gene lost 0 bases, with 13 bases spanning the gap. The length of the CDR3 is 16 residues. The V gene's germline CDR1 is SNHLY and CDR2 FYNNEI. CDR3 in DNA: TGTGCCAGCAGTGTCGAGGGTCCGATCTCTGGAAACACCATATATTTT. Translating gives CASSVEGPISGNTIYF.

V is TRBV2 and J is TRBJ1-2; possible D gene TRBD1, 5 bases. Germline lookup yields CDR1 SNHLY and CDR2 FYNNEI. Trimming left V 4 bases short and J 6 bases short, with 21 bases between. This CDR3 region has 16 residues. CDR3 protein: CASSGSGDFGRNGYTF. For the CDR3, the DNA is TGTGCCAGCAGTGGTAGCGGGGACTTTGGGCGGAATGGCTACACCTTC. The entire variable domain, with the rest obtained from reference TRBV2 and TRBJ1-2, is as follows: EPEVTQTPSHQVTQMGQEVILRCVPISNHLYFYWYRQILGQKVEFLVSFYNNEISEKSEIFDDQFSVERPDGSNFTLKIRSTKLEDSAMYFCASSGSGDFGRNGYTFGSGTRLTVV.

V usage is TRBV14 and J usage is TRBJ1-1; D ambiguous. The CDR3 has 16 amino acids. Trimming shortened V by 3 bases and J by 1 base, and 15 bases separated the two germline ends. Germline V gene lookup returns CDR1 SGHDN and CDR2 FVKESK. The CDR3 region is CASSQFLGGANTEAFF. The CDR3 DNA reads as TGTGCCAGCAGCCAGTTTTTAGGAGGCGCGAACACTGAAGCTTTCTTT.

The rearrangement joins TRBV5-1 to TRBJ2-2; D possibly corresponds to TRBD1 (6 bases). Germline lookup yields CDR1 SGHRS and CDR2 YFSETQ. This CDR3 spans 15 amino acids. V was cut by 4 bases and J by 5 bases, with 15 bases left in between. The chain's CDR3 is CASSTGTYGTGELFF. The CDR3 DNA reads TGCGCCAGCAGCACCGGGACATATGGGACCGGGGAGCTGTTTTTT.

In this sample, this clone turned up once. The chain uses TRBV7-3 and TRBJ1-1; D is unresolved. The CDR3 sequence is 16 residues long. Germline values: CDR1 SGHTA, CDR2 FQGTGA. V gave up 1 base and J gave up 3 bases, with 15 bases separating them. Here the CDR3 reads CASSLRATNSYTEAFF. CDR3 in DNA: TGTGCCAGCAGCTTAAGGGCCACAAACTCTTACACTGAAGCTTTCTTT.

This sequence joins TRBV4-1 and TRBJ2-7, with D possibly being TRBD2 (6 bases). The germline CDR1 and CDR2 sequences are MGHRA and YSYEKL. Trimming shortened V by 5 bases and J by 2 bases, and 19 bases separated the two germline ends. The CDR3 covers 16 residues. The CDR3 spells CASSSIAGLSAYEQYF. The CDR3 DNA sequence: TGCGCCAGCAGCTCTATAGCAGGACTATCCGCCTACGAGCAGTACTTC.

This clone was counted a single time. This chain joins TRBV19 and TRBJ1-2; D call uncertain. The CDR3 runs 13 residues. CDR1 LNHDA and CDR2 SQIVND come from the germline V gene (reference sequence). V lost 5 bases, J lost 4 bases, and 11 bases lay in between. For the CDR3, the DNA is TGTGCCAGTAGTGGCTCATCCCTCTATGGCTACACCTTC. Translating gives CASSGSSLYGYTF.

The gene calls are TRBV13 and TRBJ1-2; possible D gene TRBD1, 5 bases. Germline CDR1 is PRHDT and CDR2 is FYEKMQ (reference sequence). The CDR3 contains 14 residues. V was shortened by 0 bases and J by 4 bases, with 9 bases between the two germline ends. The CDR3 DNA reads as TGTGCCAGCAGCTTAGGCCGGGGGAGCTATGGCTACACCTTC. It is translated as CASSLGRGSYGYTF.